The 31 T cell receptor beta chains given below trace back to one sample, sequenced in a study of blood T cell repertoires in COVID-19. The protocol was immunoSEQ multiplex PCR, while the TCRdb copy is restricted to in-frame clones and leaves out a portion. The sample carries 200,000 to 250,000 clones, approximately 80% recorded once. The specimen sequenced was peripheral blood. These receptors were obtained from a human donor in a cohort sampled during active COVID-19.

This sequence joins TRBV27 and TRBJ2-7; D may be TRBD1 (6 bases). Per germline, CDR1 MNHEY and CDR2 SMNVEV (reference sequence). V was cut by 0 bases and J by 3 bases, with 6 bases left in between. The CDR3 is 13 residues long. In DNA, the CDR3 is TGTGCCAGCAGTTTATCGACAGGCTACGAGCAGTACTTC. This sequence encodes CASSLSTGYEQYF.

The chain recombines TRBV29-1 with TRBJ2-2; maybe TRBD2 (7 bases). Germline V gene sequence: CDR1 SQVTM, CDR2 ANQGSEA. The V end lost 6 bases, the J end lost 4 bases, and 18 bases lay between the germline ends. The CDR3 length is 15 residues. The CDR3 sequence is CSVRPRGGVTGELFF. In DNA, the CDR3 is TGCAGCGTACGACCGAGGGGGGGTGTCACCGGGGAGCTGTTTTTT.

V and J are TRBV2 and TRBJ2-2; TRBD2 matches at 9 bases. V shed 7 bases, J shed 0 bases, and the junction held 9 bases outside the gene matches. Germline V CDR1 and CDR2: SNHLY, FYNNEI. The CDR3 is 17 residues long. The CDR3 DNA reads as TGTGCCAGCAAGCGAGGGCTAGCGGGACCGAACACCGGGGAGCTGTTTTTT. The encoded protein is CASKRGLAGPNTGELFF.

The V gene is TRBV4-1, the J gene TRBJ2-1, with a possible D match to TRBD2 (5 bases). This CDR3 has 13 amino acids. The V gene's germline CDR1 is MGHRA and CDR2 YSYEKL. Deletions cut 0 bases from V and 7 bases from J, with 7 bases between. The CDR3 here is CASSQERGNEQFF. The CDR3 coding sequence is TGCGCCAGCAGCCAAGAGAGAGGGAATGAGCAGTTCTTC.

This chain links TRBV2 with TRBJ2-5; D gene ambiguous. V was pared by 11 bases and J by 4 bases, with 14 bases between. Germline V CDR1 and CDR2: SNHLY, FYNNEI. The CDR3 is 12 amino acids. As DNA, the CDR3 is TGTGCCGGTGGTCTGGCCGCAGAGACCCAGTACTTC. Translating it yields CAGGLAAETQYF.

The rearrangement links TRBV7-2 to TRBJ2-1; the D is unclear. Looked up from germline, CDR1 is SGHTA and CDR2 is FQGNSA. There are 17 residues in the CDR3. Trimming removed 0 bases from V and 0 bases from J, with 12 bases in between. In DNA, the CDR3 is TGTGCCAGCAGCTTAGCGGTCGCGGCCGTCTCCTACAATGAGCAGTTCTTC. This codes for CASSLAVAAVSYNEQFF.

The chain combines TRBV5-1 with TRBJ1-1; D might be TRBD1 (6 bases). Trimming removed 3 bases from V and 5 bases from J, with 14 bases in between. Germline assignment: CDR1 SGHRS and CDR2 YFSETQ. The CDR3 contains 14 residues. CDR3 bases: TGCGCCAGCAGCTCCGAGGACAGATGGACTGAAGCTTTCTTT. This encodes CASSSEDRWTEAFF.

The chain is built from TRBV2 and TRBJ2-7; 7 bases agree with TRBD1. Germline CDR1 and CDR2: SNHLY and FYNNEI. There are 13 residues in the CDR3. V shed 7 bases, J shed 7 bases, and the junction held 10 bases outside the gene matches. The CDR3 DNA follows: TGTGCCAGCAACCGGGACAGATTTGGAGAGCAGTACTTC. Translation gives CASNRDRFGEQYF.

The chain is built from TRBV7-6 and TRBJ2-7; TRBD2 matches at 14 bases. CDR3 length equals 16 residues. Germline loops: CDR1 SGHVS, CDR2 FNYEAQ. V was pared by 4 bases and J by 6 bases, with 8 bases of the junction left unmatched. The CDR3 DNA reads TGTGCCAGCAGCTCCGGACTAGCGGGGGGATCGGTCGAGCAGTACTTC. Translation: CASSSGLAGGSVEQYF.

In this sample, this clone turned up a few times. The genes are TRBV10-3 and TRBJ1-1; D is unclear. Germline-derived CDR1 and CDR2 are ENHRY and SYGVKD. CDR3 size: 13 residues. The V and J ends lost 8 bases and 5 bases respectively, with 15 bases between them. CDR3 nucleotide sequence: TGTGCCATCGGCTTCACGAAGCGGACTGAAGCTTTCTTT. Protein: CAIGFTKRTEAFF.

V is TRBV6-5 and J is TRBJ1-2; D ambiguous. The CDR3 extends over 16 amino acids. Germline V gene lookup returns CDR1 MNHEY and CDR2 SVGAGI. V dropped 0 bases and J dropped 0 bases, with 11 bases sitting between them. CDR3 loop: CASSYSNIEANYGYTF. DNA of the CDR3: TGTGCCAGCAGTTACTCGAATATAGAAGCTAACTATGGCTACACCTTC.

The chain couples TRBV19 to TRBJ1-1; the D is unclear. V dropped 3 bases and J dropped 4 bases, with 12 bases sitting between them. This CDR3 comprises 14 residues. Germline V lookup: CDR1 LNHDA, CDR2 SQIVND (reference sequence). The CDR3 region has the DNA TGTGCCAGTAGTATCCTCGGGGAGCGCACTGAAGCTTTCTTT. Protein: CASSILGERTEAFF.

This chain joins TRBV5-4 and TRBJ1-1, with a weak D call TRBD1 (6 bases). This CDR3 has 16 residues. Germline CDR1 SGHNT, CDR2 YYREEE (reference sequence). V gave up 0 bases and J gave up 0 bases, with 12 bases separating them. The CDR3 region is CASSLAGGPMNTEAFF. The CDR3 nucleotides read TGTGCCAGCAGCTTGGCCGGGGGGCCCATGAACACTGAAGCTTTCTTT.

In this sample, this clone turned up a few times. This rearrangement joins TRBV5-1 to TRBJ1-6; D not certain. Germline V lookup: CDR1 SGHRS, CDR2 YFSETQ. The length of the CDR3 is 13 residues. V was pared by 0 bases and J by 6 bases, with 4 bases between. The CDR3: CASSLAVNSPLHF. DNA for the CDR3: TGCGCCAGCAGCTTGGCTGTTAATTCACCCCTCCACTTT.

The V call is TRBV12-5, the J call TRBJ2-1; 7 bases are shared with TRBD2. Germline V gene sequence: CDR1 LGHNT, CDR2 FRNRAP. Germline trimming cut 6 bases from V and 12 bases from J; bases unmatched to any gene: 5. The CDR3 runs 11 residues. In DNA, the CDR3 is TGTGCTAGTGGCCTGACTAGCCGGCAGTTCTTC. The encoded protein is CASGLTSRQFF.

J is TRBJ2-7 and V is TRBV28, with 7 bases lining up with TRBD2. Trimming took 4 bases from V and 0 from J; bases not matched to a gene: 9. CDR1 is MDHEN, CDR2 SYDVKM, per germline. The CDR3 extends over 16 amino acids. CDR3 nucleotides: TGTGCCAGCAGTTACCTACTAGCGCAAAGCTCCTACGAGCAGTACTTC. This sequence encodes CASSYLLAQSSYEQYF.

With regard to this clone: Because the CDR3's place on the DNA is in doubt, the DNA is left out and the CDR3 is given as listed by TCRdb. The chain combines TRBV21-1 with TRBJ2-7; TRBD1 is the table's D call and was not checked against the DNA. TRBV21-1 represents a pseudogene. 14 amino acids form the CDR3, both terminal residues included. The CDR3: CASSNFGTGNEQYF.

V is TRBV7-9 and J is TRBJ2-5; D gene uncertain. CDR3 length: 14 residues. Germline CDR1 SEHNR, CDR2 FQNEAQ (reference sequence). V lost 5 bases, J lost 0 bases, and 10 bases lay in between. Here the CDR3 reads CASSLRRDQETQYF. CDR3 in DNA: TGTGCCAGCAGCCTCAGACGGGACCAAGAGACCCAGTACTTC.

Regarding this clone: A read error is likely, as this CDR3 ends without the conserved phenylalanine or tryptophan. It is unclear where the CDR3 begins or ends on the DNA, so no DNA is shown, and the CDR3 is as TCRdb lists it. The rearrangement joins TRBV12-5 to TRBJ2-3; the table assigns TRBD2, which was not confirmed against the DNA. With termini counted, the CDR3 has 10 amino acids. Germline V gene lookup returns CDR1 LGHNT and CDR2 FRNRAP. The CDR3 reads CASGFFEVVS.

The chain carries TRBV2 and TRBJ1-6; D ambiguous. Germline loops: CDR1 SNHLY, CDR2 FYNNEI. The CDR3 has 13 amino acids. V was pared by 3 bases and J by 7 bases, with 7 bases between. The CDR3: CASSDHGNSPLHF. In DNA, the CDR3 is TGTGCCAGCAGTGACCACGGGAATTCACCCCTCCACTTT.

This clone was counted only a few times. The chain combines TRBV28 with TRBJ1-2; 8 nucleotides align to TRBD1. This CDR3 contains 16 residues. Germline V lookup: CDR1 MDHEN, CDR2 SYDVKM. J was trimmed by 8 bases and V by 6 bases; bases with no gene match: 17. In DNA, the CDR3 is TGTGCCAGCAGCTACAGGGGGACACGTTCATCAGTGGGCTACACCTTC. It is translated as CASSYRGTRSSVGYTF.

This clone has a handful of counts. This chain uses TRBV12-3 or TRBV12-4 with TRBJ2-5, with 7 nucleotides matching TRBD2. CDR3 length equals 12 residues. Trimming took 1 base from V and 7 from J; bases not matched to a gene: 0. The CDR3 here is CASSLGGGTQYF. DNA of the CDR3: TGTGCCAGCAGTTTAGGGGGGGGGACCCAGTACTTC.

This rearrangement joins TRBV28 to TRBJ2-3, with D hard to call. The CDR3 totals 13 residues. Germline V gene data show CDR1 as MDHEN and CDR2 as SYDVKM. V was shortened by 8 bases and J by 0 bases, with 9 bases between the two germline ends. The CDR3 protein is CASGRESTDTQYF. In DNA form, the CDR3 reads TGTGCCAGCGGGCGAGAGAGCACAGATACGCAGTATTTT.

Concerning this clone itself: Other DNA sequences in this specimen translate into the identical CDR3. CDR3 nucleotide sequence: TGTGCCAGCAGTTTGGCAGGAAACTATGGCTACACCTTC. Translation gives CASSLAGNYGYTF. The genes are TRBV28 and TRBJ1-2, with D unclear. V was shortened by 3 bases and J by 2 bases, with 7 bases between the two germline ends. The germline V gene has CDR1 MDHEN and CDR2 SYDVKM. The CDR3 runs to 13 residues.

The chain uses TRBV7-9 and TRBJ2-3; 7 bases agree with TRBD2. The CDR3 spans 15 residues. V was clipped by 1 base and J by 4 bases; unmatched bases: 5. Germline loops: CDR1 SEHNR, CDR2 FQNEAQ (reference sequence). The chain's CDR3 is CASSLGFAGADTQYF. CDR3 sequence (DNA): TGTGCCAGCAGCTTAGGATTTGCGGGGGCAGATACGCAGTATTTT.

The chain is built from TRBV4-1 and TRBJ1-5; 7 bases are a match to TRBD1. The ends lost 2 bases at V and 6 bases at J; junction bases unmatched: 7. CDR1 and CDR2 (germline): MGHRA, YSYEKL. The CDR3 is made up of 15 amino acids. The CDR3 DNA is TGCGCCAGCAGCCAAAGAGGGGGCTCCGCTCAGCCCCAGCATTTT. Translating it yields CASSQRGGSAQPQHF.

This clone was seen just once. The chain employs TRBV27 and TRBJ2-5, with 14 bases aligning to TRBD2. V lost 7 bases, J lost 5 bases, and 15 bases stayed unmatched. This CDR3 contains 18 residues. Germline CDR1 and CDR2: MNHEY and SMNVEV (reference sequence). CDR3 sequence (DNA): TGTGCCAGCACTCGGTTAGGGACTAGCGGGAGAGGGTGGGAGACCCAGTACTTC. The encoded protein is CASTRLGTSGRGWETQYF.

The CDR3 DNA follows: TGTGCCAGCAGCCGGGGACAGGGGCGCGAGCAGTACTTC. This gives the protein CASSRGQGREQYF. The chain carries TRBV5-4 and TRBJ2-7; 10 nucleotides line up with TRBD1. The CDR3 runs to 13 residues. Germline V gene data show CDR1 as SGHNT and CDR2 as YYREEE (reference sequence). J gave up 6 bases and V 4 bases, and 4 bases lay outside the gene matches.

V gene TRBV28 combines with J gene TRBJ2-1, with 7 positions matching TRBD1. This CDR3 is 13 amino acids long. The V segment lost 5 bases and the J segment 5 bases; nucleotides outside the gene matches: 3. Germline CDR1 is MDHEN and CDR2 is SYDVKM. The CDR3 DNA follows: TGTGCCAGCAGTCCAGGACAGGACAATGAGCAGTTCTTC. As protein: CASSPGQDNEQFF.

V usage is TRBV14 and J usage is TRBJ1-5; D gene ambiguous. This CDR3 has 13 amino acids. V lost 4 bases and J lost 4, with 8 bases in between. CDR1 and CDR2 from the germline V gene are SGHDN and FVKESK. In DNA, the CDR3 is TGTGCCAGCAGCCGAGACGGTAATCAGCCCCAGCATTTT. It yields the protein CASSRDGNQPQHF. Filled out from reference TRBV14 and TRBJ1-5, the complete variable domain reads EAGVTQFPSHSVIEKGQTVTLRCDPISGHDNLYWYRRVMGKEIKFLLHFVKESKQDESGMPNNRFLAERTGGTYSTLKVQPAELEDSGVYFCASSRDGNQPQHFGDGTRLSIL.

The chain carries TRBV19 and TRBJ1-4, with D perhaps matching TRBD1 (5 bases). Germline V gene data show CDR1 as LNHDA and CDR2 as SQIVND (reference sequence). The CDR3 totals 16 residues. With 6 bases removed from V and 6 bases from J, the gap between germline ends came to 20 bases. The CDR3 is CASREDTGGVYEKLFF. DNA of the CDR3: TGTGCCAGTAGAGAAGACACAGGAGGGGTATATGAAAAACTGTTTTTT.